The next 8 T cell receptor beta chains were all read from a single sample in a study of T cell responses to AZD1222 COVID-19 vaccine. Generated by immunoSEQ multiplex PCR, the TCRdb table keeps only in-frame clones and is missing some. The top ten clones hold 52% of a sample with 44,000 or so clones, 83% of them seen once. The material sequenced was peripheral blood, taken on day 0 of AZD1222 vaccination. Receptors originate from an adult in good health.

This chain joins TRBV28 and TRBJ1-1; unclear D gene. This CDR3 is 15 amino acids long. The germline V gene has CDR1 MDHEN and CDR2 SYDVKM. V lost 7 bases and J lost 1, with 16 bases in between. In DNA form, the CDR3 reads TGTGCCAGCAAACTTTATAGTTCGTGGAACACTGAAGCTTTCTTT. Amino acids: CASKLYSSWNTEAFF.

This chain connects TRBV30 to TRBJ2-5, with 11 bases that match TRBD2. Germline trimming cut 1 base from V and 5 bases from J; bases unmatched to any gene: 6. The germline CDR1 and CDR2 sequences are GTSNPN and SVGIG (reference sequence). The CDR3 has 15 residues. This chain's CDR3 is CAWSGVAGGLETQYF. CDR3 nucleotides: TGTGCCTGGAGTGGCGTAGCGGGGGGGCTGGAGACCCAGTACTTC.

CDR3 amino acids: CASSQGSDAGWYEQYF. DNA for the CDR3: TGCGCCAGCAGCCAAGGGTCGGACGCCGGTTGGTACGAGCAGTACTTC. The chain links TRBV4-1 to TRBJ2-7; D is undetermined. Trimming removed 1 base at V and 4 bases at J, with 17 bases between. CDR3 length: 16 residues. Germline values: CDR1 MGHRA, CDR2 YSYEKL.

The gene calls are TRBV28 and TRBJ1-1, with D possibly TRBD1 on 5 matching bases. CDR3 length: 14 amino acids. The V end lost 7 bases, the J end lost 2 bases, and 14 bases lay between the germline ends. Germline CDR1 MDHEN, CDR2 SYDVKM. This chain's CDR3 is CASTFQGTNTEAFF. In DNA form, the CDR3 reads TGTGCCAGCACTTTTCAGGGAACTAACACTGAAGCTTTCTTT.

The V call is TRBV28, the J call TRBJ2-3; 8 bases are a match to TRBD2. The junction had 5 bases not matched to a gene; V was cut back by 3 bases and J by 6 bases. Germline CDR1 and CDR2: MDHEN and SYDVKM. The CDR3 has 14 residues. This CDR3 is CASSFREGLDTQYF. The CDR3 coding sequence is TGTGCCAGCAGTTTTCGGGAGGGCCTGGATACGCAGTATTTT.

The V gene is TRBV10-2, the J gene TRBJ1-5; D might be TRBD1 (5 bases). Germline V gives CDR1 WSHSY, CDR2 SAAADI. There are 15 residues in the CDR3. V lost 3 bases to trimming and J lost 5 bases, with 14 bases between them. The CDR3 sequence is CASSESGLTHQPQHF. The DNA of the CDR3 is TGCGCCAGCAGTGAATCGGGACTGACTCATCAGCCCCAGCATTTT.

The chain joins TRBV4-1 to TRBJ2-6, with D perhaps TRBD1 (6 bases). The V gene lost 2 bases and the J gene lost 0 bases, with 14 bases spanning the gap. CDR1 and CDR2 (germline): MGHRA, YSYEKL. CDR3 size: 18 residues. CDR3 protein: CASSQPDRHISGANVLTF. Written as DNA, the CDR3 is TGCGCCAGCAGCCAACCGGACAGACACATCTCTGGGGCCAACGTCCTGACTTTC.

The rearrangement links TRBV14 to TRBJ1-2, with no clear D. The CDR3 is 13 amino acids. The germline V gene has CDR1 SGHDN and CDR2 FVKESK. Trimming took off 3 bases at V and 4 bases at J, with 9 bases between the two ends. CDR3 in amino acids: CASSQGYRYGYTF. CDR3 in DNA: TGTGCCAGCAGCCAGGGGTACCGCTATGGCTACACCTTC.